The source of this TCR beta chain is a study of cytomegalovirus exposure and HLA in healthy donors. General study findings and limits: Several of the most significant clusters appeared linked to common viral pathogens, based on a later analysis.

This clone appeared once. Its antigen is unidentified. This CDR3 comprises 15 residues. The junction had 8 bases not matched to a gene; V was cut back by 5 bases and J by 4 bases. Looked up from germline, CDR1 is MNHNY and CDR2 is SVGAGI (reference sequence). The PCR was carried out with 60 Vbeta primers and 13 Jbeta primers. Generated by immunoSEQ multiplex PCR, the TCRdb table keeps only in-frame clones and is missing some. The table lists 170,000 or so clones, roughly 90% of them singletons, with approximately 2% in the top ten. The material sequenced was PBMCs. This TCR was sampled from a woman between 18 and 29 years old in good health and CMV-seronegative. The V call is TRBV6-6, the J call TRBJ1-3, with 7 bases that match TRBD1. CDR3 loop: CASSERGRRGNTIYF. The CDR3 bases are TGTGCCAGCAGTGAGAGGGGGCGGCGAGGAAACACCATATATTTT.